This TCR beta chain originates from a study of blood T cell repertoires in COVID-19. Study-level information: Acute-phase and convalescent COVID-19 samples originated in the United States, Italy and Spain.

Clones were read by immunoSEQ multiplex PCR, and TCRdb kept only the in-frame ones, dropping some. This sample carries roughly 220,000 clones, 65% to 85% of them seen once, and the ten largest clones take roughly 2.4%. Sequences were obtained from peripheral blood. The receptor was isolated from a woman aged 55-69 years with acute or convalescent COVID-19.

CDR3 loop: CASARDNNEKLFF. In DNA form, the CDR3 reads TGTGCCAGCGCCCGGGACAATAATGAAAAACTGTTTTTT. This chain joins TRBV9 and TRBJ1-4; tentatively, D is TRBD1 (6 bases). Germline lookup yields CDR1 SGDLS and CDR2 YYNGEE. This CDR3 is 13 amino acids long. V lost 7 bases and J lost 4, with 11 bases in between.